A single sample is the source of the 31 T cell receptor beta chains below, sequenced in a study of shared clonotypes between healthy human individuals. Repertoires were generated with immunoSEQ multiplex PCR, while TCRdb's copy carries only in-frame clones and drops some. Among 2 million to 2.5 million clones, under 95% were seen once, and the ten largest hold 0.3% to 0.45%. The sample taken for sequencing was naive CD4+ T cells from PBMCs. Sample subset: CD45RA+ positively selected. These receptors were taken from a man between 18 and 29 years old in good health. Some clones in this sample may be carry-over from other donors' samples.

The rearrangement uses TRBV5-4 and TRBJ1-2, with D perhaps TRBD1 (5 bases). Germline V gene sequence: CDR1 SGHNT, CDR2 YYREEE (reference sequence). CDR3 length equals 16 residues. The ends were cut back, 5 bases at V and 8 bases at J, with 25 bases in the middle. The CDR3 DNA reads as TGTGCCAGCAGTTCCCTTTTTGCAGGGAGCGTAGACGGCTACACCTTC. Protein sequence: CASSSLFAGSVDGYTF.

In regard to this clone: The same CDR3 can be traced to other DNA sequences in this sample. The rearrangement links TRBV7-3 to TRBJ2-2; D call uncertain. The CDR3 is made up of 13 amino acids. Germline V gives CDR1 SGHTA, CDR2 FQGTGA. Trimming stripped 5 bases from V and 0 bases from J, with 4 bases between. The CDR3 DNA is TGTGCCAGCAGCCCAGCGAACACCGGGGAGCTGTTTTTT. The encoded protein is CASSPANTGELFF.

The V and J genes are TRBV4-1 and TRBJ2-2; no clear D. CDR1 MGHRA and CDR2 YSYEKL come from the germline V gene. The CDR3 covers 13 residues. V lost 1 base and J lost 6, with 6 bases in between. CDR3 DNA: TGCGCCAGCAGCCAAGTCGCGGCCGGGGAGCTGTTTTTT. Protein: CASSQVAAGELFF.

CDR3 in DNA: TGTGCCTGGAGTGTCGCTTCCAGCCATAACTATGGCTACACCTTC. Translating it yields CAWSVASSHNYGYTF. The chain uses TRBV30 and TRBJ1-2, with D hard to call. V lost 0 bases and J 1 base, leaving 12 bases between the germline ends. CDR3 length: 15 residues. CDR1 GTSNPN and CDR2 SVGIG come from the germline V gene (reference sequence).

The chain carries TRBV28 and TRBJ2-1, with 15 nucleotides matching TRBD2. CDR1 and CDR2 (germline): MDHEN, SYDVKM. J gave up 2 bases and V 3 bases, and 11 bases lay outside the gene matches. This CDR3 has 20 amino acids. The CDR3 here is CASSLPRTSGRAGTYNEQFF. As DNA, the CDR3 is TGTGCCAGCAGTTTGCCGAGGACTAGCGGGAGGGCCGGCACCTACAATGAGCAGTTCTTC.

The chain carries TRBV5-1 and TRBJ2-2; 8 bases are shared with TRBD1. J gave up 0 bases and V 1 base, and 2 bases lay outside the gene matches. From germline, CDR1 is SGHRS and CDR2 YFSETQ. There are 16 residues in the CDR3. The CDR3 bases are TGCGCCAGCAGCTTGAGGGGACAGGCGAACACCGGGGAGCTGTTTTTT. Amino acid sequence: CASSLRGQANTGELFF.

V and J are TRBV4-1 and TRBJ2-1; 8 bases agree with TRBD2. V was pared by 5 bases and J by 6 bases, with 12 bases of the junction left unmatched. The CDR3 length is 16 residues. Germline CDR1 MGHRA, CDR2 YSYEKL. CDR3 nucleotide sequence: TGCGCCAGCAGCTCCCGGGCGAGCGGGAGTGTCAATGAGCAGTTCTTC. It codes for CASSSRASGSVNEQFF.

This chain links TRBV5-6 with TRBJ1-4; TRBD1 is a possible D gene (5 bases). V was clipped by 2 bases and J by 8 bases, with 13 bases between them. The CDR3 covers 14 residues. The germline V gene has CDR1 SGHDT and CDR2 YYEEEE. The CDR3: CASSFGTRTEKLFF. The CDR3 nucleotides are TGTGCCAGCAGCTTCGGGACGAGGACGGAAAAACTGTTTTTT. Using reference TRBV5-6 and TRBJ1-4 for the parts outside the CDR3, the full variable domain is DAGVTQSPTHLIKTRGQQVTLRCSPKSGHDTVSWYQQALGQGPQFIFQYYEEEERQRGNFPDRFSGHQFPNYSSELNVNALLLGDSALYLCASSFGTRTEKLFFGSGTQLSVL.

V usage is TRBV28 and J usage is TRBJ1-5; 8 positions agree with TRBD1. The CDR3 extends over 13 amino acids. The V gene's germline CDR1 is MDHEN and CDR2 SYDVKM. The V and J ends lost 9 bases and 7 bases, in that order; junction bases with no gene match: 8. The CDR3 DNA is TGTGCCAGTCAGACAGGGGTAATACAGCCCCAGCATTTT. Its translation is CASQTGVIQPQHF.

This chain joins TRBV4-3 and TRBJ2-5; 13 bases are shared with TRBD2. The junction had 6 bases not matched to a gene; V was cut back by 1 base and J by 1 base. The CDR3 extends over 18 amino acids. Germline V gene lookup returns CDR1 LGHNA and CDR2 YSLEER. The CDR3 protein is CASSQGTSGGLFQETQYF. CDR3 coding DNA: TGCGCCAGCAGCCAAGGGACTAGCGGGGGACTCTTCCAAGAGACCCAGTACTTC.

The V call is TRBV28, the J call TRBJ2-2, with D perhaps TRBD1 or TRBD2 (6 bases each). Germline-derived CDR1 and CDR2 are MDHEN and SYDVKM. There are 15 residues in the CDR3. The CDR3 DNA is TGTGCTGCACAGGGCTCCGCGGGATATACCGGGGAGCTGTTTTTT. This gives the protein CAAQGSAGYTGELFF.

This rearrangement joins TRBV27 to TRBJ2-7; D is possibly TRBD1 (6 bases). Looked up from germline, CDR1 is MNHEY and CDR2 is SMNVEV (reference sequence). V was trimmed by 3 bases and J by 2 bases, leaving 20 bases between them. The CDR3 loop spans 17 amino acids. CDR3 sequence reads: CASSFFSKGRGTYEQYF. The CDR3 region has the DNA TGTGCCAGCAGTTTTTTTTCGAAGGGCAGGGGTACCTACGAGCAGTACTTC.

The genes are TRBV28 and TRBJ2-3; D unresolved. V was pared by 2 bases and J by 2 bases, with 5 bases between. Looked up from germline, CDR1 is MDHEN and CDR2 is SYDVKM. CDR3 length equals 13 residues. This CDR3 is CASSLVPTDTQYF. The CDR3 DNA reads TGTGCCAGCAGTTTAGTACCCACAGATACGCAGTATTTT. Based on the CDR3 plus reference TRBV28 and TRBJ2-3, the full variable domain is DVKVTQSSRYLVKRTGEKVFLECVQDMDHENMFWYRQDPGLGLRLIYFSYDVKMKEKGDIPEGYSVSREKKERFSLILESASTNQTSMYLCASSLVPTDTQYFGPGTRLTVL.

The CDR3 loop reads CASSLSRGPEKLFF. CDR3 nucleotides: TGTGCCAGCAGCTTATCCAGGGGACCTGAAAAACTGTTTTTT. The chain combines TRBV7-9 with TRBJ1-4, with D perhaps TRBD1 (6 bases). Germline-derived CDR1 and CDR2 are SEHNR and FQNEAQ (reference sequence). V was clipped by 2 bases and J by 7 bases, with 11 bases between them. This CDR3 has 14 amino acids.

The genes are TRBV5-1 and TRBJ2-2, with 9 bases identical to TRBD2. The germline gives CDR1 SGHRS, CDR2 YFSETQ. The V segment lost 4 bases and the J segment 1 base; nucleotides outside the gene matches: 8. The CDR3 extends over 17 amino acids. This CDR3 is CASSAPTSGENTGELFF. As DNA, the CDR3 is TGCGCCAGCAGCGCGCCGACTAGCGGAGAGAACACCGGGGAGCTGTTTTTT.

The rearrangement uses TRBV9 and TRBJ2-2; D remains unclear. V lost 2 bases, J lost 1 base, and 12 bases lay in between. The CDR3 is made up of 16 amino acids. Germline-derived CDR1 and CDR2 are SGDLS and YYNGEE. In DNA, the CDR3 is TGTGCCAGCAGCGTTGGGCAGACAAGGAACACCGGGGAGCTGTTTTTT. Translated: CASSVGQTRNTGELFF.

This chain joins TRBV4-3 and TRBJ2-2, with D unclear. The CDR3 runs to 13 residues. Germline V gene sequence: CDR1 LGHNA, CDR2 YSLEER. The V end lost 0 bases, the J end lost 4 bases, and 3 bases lay between the germline ends. The CDR3 loop is CASSQDSTGELFF. DNA for the CDR3: TGCGCCAGCAGCCAAGACAGCACCGGGGAGCTGTTTTTT.

This chain links TRBV18 with TRBJ1-1; 7 positions match TRBD1. The J segment lost 8 bases and the V segment lost 5 bases, leaving 8 bases of the junction unmatched. CDR3 length: 13 amino acids. Germline V gene lookup returns CDR1 KGHSH and CDR2 LQKENI. This CDR3 is CASSYTGVTEAFF. In nucleotides, the CDR3 is TGTGCCAGCTCATACACAGGGGTGACGGAAGCTTTCTTT.

The rearrangement joins TRBV5-4 to TRBJ1-1; D is unresolved. CDR3 length: 14 amino acids. Between the trimmed V and J ends, which lost 0 bases and 5 bases, there was a span of 11 bases. Germline CDR1 is SGHNT and CDR2 is YYREEE (reference sequence). CDR3 sequence reads: CASSLVPGVTEAFF. The CDR3 DNA sequence: TGTGCCAGCAGCTTGGTTCCGGGAGTGACTGAAGCTTTCTTT.

The CDR3 DNA reads as TGTGCCAGTAGCGCCCATAGCGGCTATCGGGACAATGAGCAGTTCTTC. Its translation is CASSAHSGYRDNEQFF. The gene calls are TRBV19 and TRBJ2-1; TRBD2 might be the D (6 bases). Germline CDR1 reads LNHDA; CDR2 reads SQIVND (reference sequence). The CDR3 runs 16 residues. The germline V and J ends were trimmed by 6 bases and 5 bases, with 20 bases remaining between them.

This clone has only one observation. This sequence joins TRBV28 and TRBJ2-5; D is possibly TRBD1 (6 bases). Germline V gene sequence: CDR1 MDHEN, CDR2 SYDVKM. The ends were cut back, 6 bases at V and 5 bases at J, with 25 bases in the middle. The CDR3 runs 17 residues. CDR3 nucleotide sequence: TGTGCCAGCAGCCCAGGGCCGGGACATACCCCCGGGGAGACCCAGTACTTC. It yields the protein CASSPGPGHTPGETQYF.

The chain is built from TRBV28 and TRBJ2-7; D perhaps matches TRBD1 (5 bases). The V gene lost 7 bases and the J gene lost 3 bases, with 16 bases spanning the gap. Per germline, CDR1 MDHEN and CDR2 SYDVKM. The CDR3 length is 14 residues. CDR3 loop: CASTNLGHGYEQYF. The CDR3 DNA follows: TGTGCCAGCACCAACCTCGGACACGGCTACGAGCAGTACTTC.

The rearrangement joins TRBV28 to TRBJ2-1; 8 bases fit TRBD2. J lost 3 bases, V lost 3 bases, and 7 bases had no gene match. Germline CDR1 and CDR2: MDHEN and SYDVKM. The CDR3 has 16 amino acids. The CDR3 protein is CASSLSGTRFYNEQFF. The CDR3 DNA reads TGTGCCAGCAGTTTGTCCGGGACTAGGTTCTACAATGAGCAGTTCTTC.

The V call is TRBV19, the J call TRBJ2-1; TRBD2 matches 10 bases. From germline, CDR1 is LNHDA and CDR2 SQIVND (reference sequence). The J segment lost 6 bases and the V segment lost 5 bases, leaving 7 bases of the junction unmatched. The CDR3 contains 15 residues. The CDR3 reads CASSASGTSVNEQFF. CDR3 bases: TGTGCCAGTAGTGCATCCGGGACTAGCGTCAATGAGCAGTTCTTC.

J is TRBJ2-5 and V is TRBV6-5; D may be TRBD1 (6 bases). Germline loops: CDR1 MNHEY, CDR2 SVGAGI. With 6 bases removed from V and 2 bases from J, the gap between germline ends came to 13 bases. The CDR3 has 14 residues. Here the CDR3 reads CASRPNREQETQYF. The CDR3 nucleotides are TGTGCCAGCAGACCTAACAGGGAACAAGAGACCCAGTACTTC.

V and J are TRBV5-1 and TRBJ1-4; D perhaps matches TRBD1 (5 bases). This CDR3 has 15 amino acids. The germline gives CDR1 SGHRS, CDR2 YFSETQ. Trimming pared 1 base from V and 8 bases from J, leaving 15 bases between. The CDR3 protein is CASSLYGTVEEKLFF. Written as DNA, the CDR3 is TGCGCCAGCAGCTTGTACGGGACGGTGGAGGAAAAACTGTTTTTT.

The chain employs TRBV5-1 and TRBJ2-1; the match to TRBD2 covers 9 bases. Germline trimming cut 0 bases from V and 3 bases from J; bases unmatched to any gene: 4. Per germline, CDR1 SGHRS and CDR2 YFSETQ. The CDR3 totals 16 residues. The CDR3 region is CASSLVPSGNYNEQFF. Written as DNA, the CDR3 is TGCGCCAGCAGCTTGGTACCTAGCGGGAACTACAATGAGCAGTTCTTC. Looking up the rest from reference TRBV5-1 and TRBJ2-1 gives the full variable domain: KAGVTQTPRYLIKTRGQQVTLSCSPISGHRSVSWYQQTPGQGLQFLFEYFSETQRNKGNFPGRFSGRQFSNSRSEMNVSTLELGDSALYLCASSLVPSGNYNEQFFGPGTRLTVL.

The chain couples TRBV5-6 to TRBJ2-3; D is perhaps TRBD1 or TRBD2 (6 bases each). V was clipped by 4 bases and J by 2 bases, with 23 bases between them. CDR3 size: 18 residues. Germline V gene data show CDR1 as SGHDT and CDR2 as YYEEEE. The CDR3 loop is CASSRYIITGRSTDTQYF. Here the CDR3 DNA reads TGTGCCAGCAGCCGATATATAATAACAGGGAGGTCCACAGATACGCAGTATTTT.

Here the CDR3 DNA reads TGTGCCAGCAGCCAAAGGAGGGGGAGGGAACTGTTTTTT. This gives the protein CASSQRRGRELFF. J is TRBJ1-4 and V is TRBV14; D may be TRBD1 (6 bases). This CDR3 comprises 13 residues. V gave up 2 bases and J gave up 12 bases, with 13 bases separating them. Germline V lookup: CDR1 SGHDN, CDR2 FVKESK.

The chain uses TRBV28 and TRBJ1-4; no definite D call. V gave up 11 bases and J gave up 5 bases, with 18 bases separating them. The CDR3 sequence is 14 residues long. Germline V CDR1 and CDR2: MDHEN, SYDVKM. The chain's CDR3 is CASRRWQSNEKLFF. The DNA of the CDR3 is TGTGCCTCCCGGCGGTGGCAGTCCAATGAAAAACTGTTTTTT. The full variable domain, rest sourced from reference TRBV28 and TRBJ1-4, is DVKVTQSSRYLVKRTGEKVFLECVQDMDHENMFWYRQDPGLGLRLIYFSYDVKMKEKGDIPEGYSVSREKKERFSLILESASTNQTSMYLCASRRWQSNEKLFFGSGTQLSVL.

The rearrangement uses TRBV7-8 and TRBJ2-5, with D possibly being TRBD1 (6 bases). Trimming pared 4 bases from V and 3 bases from J, leaving 30 bases between. CDR3 length equals 20 residues. Germline-derived CDR1 and CDR2 are SGHVS and FQNEAQ. The CDR3 sequence is CASSSVPVGQLFPNKETQYF. CDR3 nucleotide sequence: TGTGCCAGCAGCTCCGTCCCGGTGGGACAATTATTCCCAAACAAAGAGACCCAGTACTTC.